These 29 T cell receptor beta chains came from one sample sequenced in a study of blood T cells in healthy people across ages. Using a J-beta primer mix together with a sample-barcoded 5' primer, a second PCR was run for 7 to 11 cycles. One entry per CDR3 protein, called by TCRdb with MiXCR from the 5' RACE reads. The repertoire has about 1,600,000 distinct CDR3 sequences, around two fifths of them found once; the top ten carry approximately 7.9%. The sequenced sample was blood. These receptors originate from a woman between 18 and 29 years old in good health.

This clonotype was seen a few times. The DNA for the CDR3 is TGCAGTGCACGGGACAACCGGAAAGGGGCCAACGTCCTGACTTTC. The encoded protein is CSARDNRKGANVLTF. This rearrangement joins TRBV20-1 to TRBJ2-6; D possibly corresponds to TRBD1 (6 bases). The CDR3 sequence is 15 residues long. Trimming took off 6 bases at V and 4 bases at J, with 16 bases between the two ends. Looked up from germline, CDR1 is DFQATT and CDR2 is SNEGSKA (reference sequence).

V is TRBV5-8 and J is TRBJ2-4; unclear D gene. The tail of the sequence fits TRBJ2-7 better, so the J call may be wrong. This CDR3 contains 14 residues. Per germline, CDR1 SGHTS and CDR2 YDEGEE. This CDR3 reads CASSLGLRRNEQYF. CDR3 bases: TGTGCCAGCAGCCTCGGGCTTAGAAGAAACGAGCAGTACTTC.

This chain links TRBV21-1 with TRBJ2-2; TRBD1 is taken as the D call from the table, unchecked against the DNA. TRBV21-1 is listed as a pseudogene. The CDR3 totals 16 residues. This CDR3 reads CASSKGRGRSTGELFF. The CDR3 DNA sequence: TGTGCCAGCAGCAAGGGCAGGGGGCGATCCACCGGGGAGCTGTTTTTT.

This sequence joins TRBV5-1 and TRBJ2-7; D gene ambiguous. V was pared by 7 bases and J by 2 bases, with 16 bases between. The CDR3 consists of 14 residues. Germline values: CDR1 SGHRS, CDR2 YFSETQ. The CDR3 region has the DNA TGCGCCAGCCGCCTTGACTGGTCGGCCTACGAGCAGTACTTC. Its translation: CASRLDWSAYEQYF.

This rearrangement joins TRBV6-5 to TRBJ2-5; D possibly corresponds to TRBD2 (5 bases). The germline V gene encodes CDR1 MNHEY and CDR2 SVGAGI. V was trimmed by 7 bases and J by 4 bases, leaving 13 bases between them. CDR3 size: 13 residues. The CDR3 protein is CASKISAGETQYF. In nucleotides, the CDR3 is TGTGCCAGCAAAATTAGCGCCGGAGAGACCCAGTACTTC.

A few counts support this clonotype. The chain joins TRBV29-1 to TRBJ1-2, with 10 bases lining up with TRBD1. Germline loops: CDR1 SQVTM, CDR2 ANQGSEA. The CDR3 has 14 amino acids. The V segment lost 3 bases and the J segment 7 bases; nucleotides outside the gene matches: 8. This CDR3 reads CSVEPGQGSGGYTF. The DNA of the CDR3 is TGCAGCGTTGAGCCGGGACAGGGGAGTGGTGGCTACACCTTC.

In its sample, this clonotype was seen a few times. The CDR3, as DNA: TGTGCCAGCAGCCAGGGACTACTCTCCCTTATCACAGATACGCAGTATTTT. Amino acid sequence: CASSQGLLSLITDTQYF. V gene TRBV7-8 combines with J gene TRBJ2-3; TRBD2 matches at 7 bases. The germline CDR1 and CDR2 sequences are SGHVS and FQNEAQ. This CDR3 has 17 amino acids. Trimming removed 5 bases from V and 2 bases from J; junction bases left unmatched: 13.

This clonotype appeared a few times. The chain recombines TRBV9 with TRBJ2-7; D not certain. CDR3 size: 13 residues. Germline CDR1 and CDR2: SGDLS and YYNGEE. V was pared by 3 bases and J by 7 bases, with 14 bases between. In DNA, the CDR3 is TGTGCCAGCAGCGCCACCGCTGGAAATGAGCAGTACTTC. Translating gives CASSATAGNEQYF. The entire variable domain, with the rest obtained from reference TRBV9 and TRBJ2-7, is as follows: DSGVTQTPKHLITATGQRVTLRCSPRSGDLSVYWYQQSLDQGLQFLIQYYNGEERAKGNILERFSAQQFPDLHSELNLSSLELGDSALYFCASSATAGNEQYFGPGTRLTVT.

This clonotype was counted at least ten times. The DNA for the CDR3 is TGTGCCAGCAGTGGTCCGGGACAGGGGATCTACGAGCAGTACTTC. Its protein product is CASSGPGQGIYEQYF. V usage is TRBV25-1 and J usage is TRBJ2-7, with 10 bases matching TRBD1. The CDR3 contains 15 residues. Trimming removed 4 bases from V and 3 bases from J; junction bases left unmatched: 6. The germline gives CDR1 MGHDK, CDR2 SYGVNS.

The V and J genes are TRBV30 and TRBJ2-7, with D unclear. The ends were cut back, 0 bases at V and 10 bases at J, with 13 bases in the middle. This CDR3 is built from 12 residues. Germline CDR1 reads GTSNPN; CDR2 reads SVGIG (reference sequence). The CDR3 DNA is TGTGCCTGGAGTGTGAACCCGGATTTTCAGTACTTC. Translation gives CAWSVNPDFQYF.

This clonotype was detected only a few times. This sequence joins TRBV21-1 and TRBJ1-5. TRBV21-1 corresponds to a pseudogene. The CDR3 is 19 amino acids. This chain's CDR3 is CASSRGIFPGIYSNQPQHF. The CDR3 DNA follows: TGTGCCAGCAGCAGGGGTATATTCCCAGGGATCTATAGCAATCAGCCCCAGCATTTT.

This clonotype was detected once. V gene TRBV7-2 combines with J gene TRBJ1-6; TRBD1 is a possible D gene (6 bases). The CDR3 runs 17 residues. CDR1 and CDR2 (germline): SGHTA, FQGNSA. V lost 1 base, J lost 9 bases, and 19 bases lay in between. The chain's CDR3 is CASSLGFRGPRGSPLHF. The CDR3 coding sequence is TGTGCCAGCAGCTTAGGTTTTCGGGGGCCTCGGGGTTCACCCCTCCACTTT.

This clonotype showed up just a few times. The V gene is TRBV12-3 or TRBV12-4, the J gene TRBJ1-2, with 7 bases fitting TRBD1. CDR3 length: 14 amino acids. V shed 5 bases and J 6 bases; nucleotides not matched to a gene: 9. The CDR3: CASSPPTGTHGYTF. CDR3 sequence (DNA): TGTGCCAGCAGTCCCCCGACAGGGACCCATGGCTACACCTTC.

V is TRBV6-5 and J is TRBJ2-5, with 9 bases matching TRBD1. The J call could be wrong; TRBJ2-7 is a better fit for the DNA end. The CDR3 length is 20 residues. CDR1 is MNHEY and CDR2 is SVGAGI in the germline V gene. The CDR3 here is CASSYCAMGTGQGASCEQYF. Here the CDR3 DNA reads TGTGCCAGCAGTTACTGCGCAATGGGGACGGGACAGGGCGCAAGTTGCGAGCAGTACTTC.

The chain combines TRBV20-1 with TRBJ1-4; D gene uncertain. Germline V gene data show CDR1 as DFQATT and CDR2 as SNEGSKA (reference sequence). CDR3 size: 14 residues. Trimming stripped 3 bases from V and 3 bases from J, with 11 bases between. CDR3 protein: CSASPTLPNEKLFF. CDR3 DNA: TGCAGTGCTAGCCCCACGCTCCCTAATGAAAAACTGTTTTTT.

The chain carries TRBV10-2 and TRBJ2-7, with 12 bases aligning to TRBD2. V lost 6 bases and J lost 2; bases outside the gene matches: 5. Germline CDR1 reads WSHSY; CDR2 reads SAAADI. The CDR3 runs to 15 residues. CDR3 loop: CASRATSGSPYEQYF. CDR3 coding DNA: TGCGCCAGCAGGGCGACTAGCGGGAGTCCCTACGAGCAGTACTTC.

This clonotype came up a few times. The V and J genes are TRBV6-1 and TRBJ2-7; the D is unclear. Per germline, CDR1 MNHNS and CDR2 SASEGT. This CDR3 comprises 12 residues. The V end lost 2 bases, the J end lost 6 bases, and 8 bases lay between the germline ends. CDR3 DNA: TGTGCCAGCAGTGAAAACACCTCCGAGCAGTACTTC. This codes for CASSENTSEQYF.

The CDR3 DNA reads as TGTGCCAGCAGTGACCGGACGGTCCGCTATGGCTACACCTTC. It yields the protein CASSDRTVRYGYTF. The rearrangement links TRBV6-6 to TRBJ1-2; D not resolved. Germline CDR1 reads MNHNY; CDR2 reads SVGAGI (reference sequence). The CDR3 has 14 residues. Trimming stripped 5 bases from V and 4 bases from J, with 14 bases between.

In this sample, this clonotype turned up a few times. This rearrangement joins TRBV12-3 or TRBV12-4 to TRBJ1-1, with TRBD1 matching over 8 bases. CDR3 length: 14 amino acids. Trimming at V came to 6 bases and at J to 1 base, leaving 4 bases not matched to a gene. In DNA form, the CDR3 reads TGTGCCAGCAGCTCGGACAGGGCGAACACTGAAGCTTTCTTT. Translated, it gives CASSSDRANTEAFF.

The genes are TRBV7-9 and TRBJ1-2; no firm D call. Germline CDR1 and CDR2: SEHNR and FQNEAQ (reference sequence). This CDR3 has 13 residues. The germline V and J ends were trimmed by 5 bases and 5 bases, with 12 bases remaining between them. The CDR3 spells CASSLSQSYGYTF. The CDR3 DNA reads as TGTGCCAGCAGCCTCAGCCAGAGTTATGGCTACACCTTC.

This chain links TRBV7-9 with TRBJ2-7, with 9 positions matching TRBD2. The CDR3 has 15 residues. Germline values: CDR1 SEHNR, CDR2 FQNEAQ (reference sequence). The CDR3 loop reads CAGQPGASGNYEQYF. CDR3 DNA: TGTGCTGGGCAGCCGGGGGCTAGCGGGAACTACGAGCAGTACTTC.

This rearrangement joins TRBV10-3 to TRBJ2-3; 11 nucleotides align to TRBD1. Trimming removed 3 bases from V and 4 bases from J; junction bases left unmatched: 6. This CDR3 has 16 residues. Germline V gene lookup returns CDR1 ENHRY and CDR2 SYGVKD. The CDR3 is CAISDPLDRGPDTQYF. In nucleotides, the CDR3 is TGTGCCATCAGTGATCCTTTGGACAGGGGGCCAGATACGCAGTATTTT.

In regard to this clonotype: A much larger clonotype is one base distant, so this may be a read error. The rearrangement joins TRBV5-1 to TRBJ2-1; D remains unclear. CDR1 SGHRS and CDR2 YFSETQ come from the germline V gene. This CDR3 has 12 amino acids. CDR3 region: CASGFIDNEQFF. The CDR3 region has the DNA TGCGCCAGCGGCTTCATTGATAATGAGCAGTTCTTC.

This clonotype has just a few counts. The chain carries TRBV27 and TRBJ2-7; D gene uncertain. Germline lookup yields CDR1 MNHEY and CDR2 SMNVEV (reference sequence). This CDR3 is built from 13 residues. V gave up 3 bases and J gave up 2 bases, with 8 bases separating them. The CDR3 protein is CASSFTLAYEQYF. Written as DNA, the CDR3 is TGTGCCAGCAGTTTTACCCTCGCCTACGAGCAGTACTTC.

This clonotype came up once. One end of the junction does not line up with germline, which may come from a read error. The CDR3: CACSFSPLTGNTEAFF. Written as DNA, the CDR3 is TGTGCCTGCAGCTTCAGCCCGCTGACAGGGAACACTGAAGCTTTCTTT. This rearrangement joins TRBV9 to TRBJ1-1, with TRBD1 as a possible D gene (6 bases). Germline V lookup: CDR1 SGDLS, CDR2 YYNGEE. The CDR3 sequence is 16 residues long.

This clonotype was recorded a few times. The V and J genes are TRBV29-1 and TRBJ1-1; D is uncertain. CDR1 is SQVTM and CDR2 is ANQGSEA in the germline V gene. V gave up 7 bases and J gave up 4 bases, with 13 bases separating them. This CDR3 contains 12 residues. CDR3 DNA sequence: TGCAGCGCCGCCAAATCCGGCACTGAAGCTTTCTTT. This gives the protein CSAAKSGTEAFF.

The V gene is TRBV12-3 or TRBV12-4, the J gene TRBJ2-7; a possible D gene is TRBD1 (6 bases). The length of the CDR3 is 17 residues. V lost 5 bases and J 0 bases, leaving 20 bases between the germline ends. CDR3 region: CASSRTPTGTSSYEQYF. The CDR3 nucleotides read TGTGCCAGCAGTAGAACTCCCACCGGGACAAGCTCCTACGAGCAGTACTTC.

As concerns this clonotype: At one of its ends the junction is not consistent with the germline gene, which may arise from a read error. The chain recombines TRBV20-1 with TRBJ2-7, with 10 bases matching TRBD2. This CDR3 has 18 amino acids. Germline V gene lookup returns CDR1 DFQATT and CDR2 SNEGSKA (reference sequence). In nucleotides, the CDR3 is TGCAGTGCTAGAGATACGAGCGGGAGGGCGGGAGTCCCCTACGAGCGGTACTTC. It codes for CSARDTSGRAGVPYERYF.

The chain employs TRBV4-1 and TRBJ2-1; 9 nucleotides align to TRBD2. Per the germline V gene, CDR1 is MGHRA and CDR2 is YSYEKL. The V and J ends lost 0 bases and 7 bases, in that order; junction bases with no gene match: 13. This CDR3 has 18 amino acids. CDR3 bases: TGCGCCAGCAGCCAAGATCAGGTGGTAGCTCTAGCGGGAAATGAGCAGTTCTTC. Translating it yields CASSQDQVVALAGNEQFF.